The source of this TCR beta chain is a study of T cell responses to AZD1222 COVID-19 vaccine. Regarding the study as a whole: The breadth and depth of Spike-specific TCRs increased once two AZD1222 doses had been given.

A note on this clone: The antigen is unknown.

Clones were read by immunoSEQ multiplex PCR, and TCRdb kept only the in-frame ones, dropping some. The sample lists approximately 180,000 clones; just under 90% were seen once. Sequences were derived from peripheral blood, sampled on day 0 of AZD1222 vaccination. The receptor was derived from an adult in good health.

The CDR3 DNA is TGTGCCAGCACCTCACAGGACTCTGGGGCCAACGTCCTGACTTTC. It codes for CASTSQDSGANVLTF. The V gene is TRBV3-1 (or the pseudogene TRBV3-2), the J gene TRBJ2-6, with TRBD1 as a possible D gene (5 bases). CDR3 length: 15 amino acids. V was trimmed by 7 bases and J by 0 bases, leaving 10 bases between them. From germline, CDR1 is LGHDT and CDR2 YNNKEL (reference sequence).